Listed here are 24 T cell receptor beta chains from one sample, sequenced in a study of cytomegalovirus exposure and HLA in healthy donors (dated by TCRdb to about 2017). The library was made by the immunoSEQ multiplex PCR assay. The multiplex PCR relied on a mix of 60 forward primers for TCR Vbeta segments and 13 reverse primers for TCR Jbeta segments. As stored in TCRdb, this immuneACCESS dataset retains in-frame rearrangements with V and J assigned. A fraction of the clones does not appear; measured against another copy, unresolved V genes explain less than half of the discrepancy, and the remainder lacks a known reason. The sample's table lists a count of approximately 110,000 clones. The biggest ten clones account for approximately 3.7% of the sample. Sequencing was performed on PBMCs. These receptors were obtained from a man aged 30 to 45 in good health and CMV-seronegative.

The rearrangement links TRBV7-6 to TRBJ2-3; 10 positions agree with TRBD2. Germline lookup yields CDR1 SGHVS and CDR2 FNYEAQ. The V gene end was trimmed by 5 bases and the J gene end by 2 bases; junction bases not matched to a gene: 10. This CDR3 comprises 17 residues. The CDR3 spells CASSLTTSGDLTDTQYF. The CDR3 nucleotides are TGTGCCAGCAGCCTAACCACTAGCGGGGACCTCACAGATACGCAGTATTTT.

This chain connects TRBV18 to TRBJ1-6, with 8 bases identical to TRBD1. The V segment lost 2 bases and the J segment 6 bases; nucleotides outside the gene matches: 15. Germline V gene sequence: CDR1 KGHSH, CDR2 LQKENI. The CDR3 has 19 amino acids. The chain's CDR3 is CASSPYMPAGQGSNSPLHF. CDR3 nucleotide sequence: TGTGCCAGCTCACCATATATGCCCGCTGGACAGGGAAGTAATTCACCCCTCCACTTT.

This chain connects TRBV5-6 to TRBJ2-7; D not resolved. The V end was cut by 6 bases, the J end by 3 bases, with 7 bases between. The CDR3 extends over 11 amino acids. CDR1 is SGHDT and CDR2 is YYEEEE in the germline V gene. CDR3 residues: CASTSVYEQYF. CDR3 nucleotide sequence: TGTGCCAGCACCTCGGTCTACGAGCAGTACTTC.

The chain joins TRBV28 to TRBJ2-7; D might be TRBD2 (5 bases). The germline gives CDR1 MDHEN, CDR2 SYDVKM. The CDR3 has 15 amino acids. V was cut by 8 bases and J by 1 base, with 18 bases left in between. The chain's CDR3 is CASLGTGKRSYEQYF. In nucleotides, the CDR3 is TGTGCCAGCCTCGGAACGGGGAAACGGTCCTACGAGCAGTACTTC.

V gene TRBV7-9 combines with J gene TRBJ2-5; the D is unclear. TRBJ2-7 matches the DNA end more closely, so the J call is doubtful. CDR1 and CDR2 (germline): SEHNR, FQNEAQ (reference sequence). The CDR3 is 15 amino acids. The DNA for the CDR3 is TGTGCCAGCAGCTCCACCTTCATGAGCTCCTACGAGCAGTACTTC. Translation gives CASSSTFMSSYEQYF.

The chain is built from TRBV4-2 and TRBJ2-5; 9 nucleotides line up with TRBD2. Germline V gene data show CDR1 as LGHNA and CDR2 as YNFKEQ. CDR3 length: 16 residues. V shed 0 bases, J shed 4 bases, and the junction held 6 bases outside the gene matches. The CDR3 loop is CASSQEGGGARETQYF. CDR3 nucleotide sequence: TGTGCCAGCAGCCAAGAAGGCGGGGGGGCCCGAGAGACCCAGTACTTC.

This chain links TRBV5-1 with TRBJ2-5; D possibly corresponds to TRBD2 (6 bases). The CDR3 has 14 residues. Germline V gene sequence: CDR1 SGHRS, CDR2 YFSETQ. Trimming removed 4 bases from V and 4 bases from J, with 14 bases in between. The CDR3 DNA is TGCGCCAGCAGCGGCGGGGTCGAAGGAGAGACCCAGTACTTC. Translated: CASSGGVEGETQYF.

A note on this clone: One end of the junction does not line up with germline, which may come from a read error. In the same sample, other DNA sequences code for this CDR3. The V call is TRBV28, the J call TRBJ1-5, with D possibly matching TRBD1 (6 bases). CDR3 size: 15 residues. Germline V gene data show CDR1 as MDHEN and CDR2 as SYDVKM. This CDR3 is CASSTEARGNQPQHF. CDR3 nucleotide sequence: TGTGCCAGCAGTACCGAGGCCAGGGGCAATCAGCCTCAGCATTTT.

The chain uses TRBV2 and TRBJ2-7, with D possibly being TRBD1 (7 bases). The V gene's germline CDR1 is SNHLY and CDR2 FYNNEI. Trimming shortened V by 5 bases and J by 0 bases, and 14 bases separated the two germline ends. This CDR3 region has 15 residues. The CDR3 reads CASSKGGTVSYEQYF. DNA of the CDR3: TGTGCCAGCAGTAAAGGGGGGACAGTCTCCTACGAGCAGTACTTC. Based on the CDR3 plus reference TRBV2 and TRBJ2-7, the full variable domain is EPEVTQTPSHQVTQMGQEVILRCVPISNHLYFYWYRQILGQKVEFLVSFYNNEISEKSEIFDDQFSVERPDGSNFTLKIRSTKLEDSAMYFCASSKGGTVSYEQYFGPGTRLTVT.

The rearrangement links TRBV7-9 to TRBJ2-1, with D perhaps matching TRBD2 (6 bases). This CDR3 region has 14 residues. Between the trimmed V and J ends, which lost 5 bases and 7 bases, there was a span of 15 bases. Germline V lookup: CDR1 SEHNR, CDR2 FQNEAQ (reference sequence). CDR3 DNA: TGTGCCAGCAGCCCTCAGGGTGGAGGGAATGAGCAGTTCTTC. Residues: CASSPQGGGNEQFF.

The chain combines TRBV4-2 with TRBJ2-3, with TRBD2 matching over 7 bases. The V segment lost 1 base and the J segment 5 bases; nucleotides outside the gene matches: 6. Germline V gene data show CDR1 as LGHNA and CDR2 as YNFKEQ. The CDR3 has 15 residues. The CDR3 DNA sequence: TGTGCCAGCAGCCAAGTGCTAGCGGCCGGAGATACGCAGTATTTT. This translates into CASSQVLAAGDTQYF.

The V and J genes are TRBV7-9 and TRBJ1-1; no clear D. This CDR3 is 14 amino acids long. Per germline, CDR1 SEHNR and CDR2 FQNEAQ (reference sequence). V dropped 7 bases and J dropped 0 bases, with 12 bases sitting between them. CDR3 nucleotide sequence: TGTGCCAGCACCCCTGGCGGGATGAACACTGAAGCTTTCTTT. It yields the protein CASTPGGMNTEAFF.

The chain uses TRBV30 and TRBJ1-5; D ambiguous. Germline V CDR1 and CDR2: GTSNPN, SVGIG (reference sequence). CDR3 length equals 13 residues. V shed 0 bases and J shed 6 bases, with 9 bases lying between them. This CDR3 is CAWSVQSGQPQHF. The CDR3 nucleotides read TGTGCCTGGAGTGTACAATCGGGTCAGCCCCAGCATTTT. The complete variable domain, with remaining parts taken from reference TRBV30 and TRBJ1-5, reads SQTIHQWPATLVQPVGSPLSLECTVEGTSNPNLYWYRQAAGRGLQLLFYSVGIGQISSEVPQNLSASRPQDRQFILSSKKLLLSDSGFYLCAWSVQSGQPQHFGDGTRLSIL.

The chain couples TRBV27 to TRBJ1-1, with TRBD1 as a possible D gene (6 bases). Trimming cost V 0 bases and J 4 bases, with 12 bases left between them. This CDR3 spans 15 amino acids. Germline CDR1 and CDR2: MNHEY and SMNVEV (reference sequence). The DNA of the CDR3 is TGTGCCAGCAGTTTATCGACAGGCTCAAGCACTGAAGCTTTCTTT. It is translated as CASSLSTGSSTEAFF.

The chain joins TRBV5-6 to TRBJ1-3; maybe TRBD1 (5 bases). The CDR3 runs 13 residues. CDR1 is SGHDT, CDR2 YYEEEE, per germline. The V end lost 2 bases, the J end lost 2 bases, and 5 bases lay between the germline ends. CDR3 sequence: CASSFRAGNTIYF. CDR3 DNA sequence: TGTGCCAGCAGCTTCAGGGCTGGAAACACCATATATTTT.

Regarding this clone: At one boundary the junction diverges from the germline segment, which might be a read error. This same CDR3 is encoded by further DNA sequences in the sample. The CDR3, as DNA: TGTGCTAGCAGTTACAGACCAGGGCGTCAGCCCCAGCATTTT. Its protein is CASSYRPGRQPQHF. The J gene is TRBJ1-5, the V gene TRBV6-5; weak D call: TRBD1 (5 bases). The CDR3 runs to 14 residues. Germline CDR1 reads MNHEY; CDR2 reads SVGAGI.

The chain carries TRBV5-5 and TRBJ2-1, with D possibly TRBD1 on 5 matching bases. Germline-derived CDR1 and CDR2 are SGHKS and YYEKEE (reference sequence). CDR3 size: 15 residues. V was trimmed by 3 bases and J by 5 bases, leaving 15 bases between them. The CDR3 loop reads CASSSRNPGHNEQFF. The CDR3 DNA follows: TGTGCCAGCAGCTCCCGGAACCCAGGGCACAATGAGCAGTTCTTC.

The CDR3 region has the DNA TGTGCCAGCAGCACCACCGCCGACATTCCGCTTAGCAATCAGCCCCAGCATTTT. Translated, it gives CASSTTADIPLSNQPQHF. The chain joins TRBV5-5 to TRBJ1-5; D unresolved. This CDR3 is 18 amino acids long. Germline CDR1 and CDR2: SGHKS and YYEKEE (reference sequence). V lost 4 bases and J lost 0, with 20 bases in between.

The chain's CDR3 is CASSGRLGGEKLFF. CDR3 DNA: TGTGCCAGCAGCGGCAGATTGGGAGGCGAAAAACTGTTTTTT. The chain uses TRBV9 and TRBJ1-4; D is unresolved. The CDR3 has 14 residues. The V gene's germline CDR1 is SGDLS and CDR2 YYNGEE. The V end was cut by 3 bases, the J end by 8 bases, with 14 bases between.

The chain is built from TRBV5-1 and TRBJ1-1; no definite D call. CDR3 size: 14 residues. Trimming took 0 bases from V and 6 from J, leaving 12 bases between them. Germline V lookup: CDR1 SGHRS, CDR2 YFSETQ. The CDR3 DNA reads TGCGCCAGCAGCTTGGAACGGGGAAGGGCTGAAGCTTTCTTT. Translated, it gives CASSLERGRAEAFF. The full variable domain, rest sourced from reference TRBV5-1 and TRBJ1-1, is KAGVTQTPRYLIKTRGQQVTLSCSPISGHRSVSWYQQTPGQGLQFLFEYFSETQRNKGNFPGRFSGRQFSNSRSEMNVSTLELGDSALYLCASSLERGRAEAFFGQGTRLTVV.

This chain links TRBV5-6 with TRBJ2-3, with TRBD1 as a possible D gene (5 bases). The CDR3 length is 17 residues. V gave up 0 bases and J gave up 1 base, with 15 bases separating them. Per the germline V gene, CDR1 is SGHDT and CDR2 is YYEEEE. The CDR3 DNA reads as TGTGCCAGCAGCTTGGGTCGAGCCGCCAGGGGCACAGATACGCAGTATTTT. Encoded protein: CASSLGRAARGTDTQYF.

CDR3 sequence (DNA): TGCGCCAGCAGCTTGGGCTCGACAGTGAACACTGAAGCTTTCTTT. Amino acid sequence: CASSLGSTVNTEAFF. The J gene is TRBJ1-1, the V gene TRBV5-1; perhaps TRBD1 as D (5 bases). Trimming shortened V by 0 bases and J by 0 bases, and 9 bases separated the two germline ends. The germline V gene encodes CDR1 SGHRS and CDR2 YFSETQ. This CDR3 spans 15 amino acids.

The chain is built from TRBV18 and TRBJ1-5; possible D gene TRBD1, 5 bases. Germline V lookup: CDR1 KGHSH, CDR2 LQKENI. There are 15 residues in the CDR3. V dropped 4 bases and J dropped 4 bases, with 14 bases sitting between them. CDR3 nucleotide sequence: TGTGCCAGCTCACTGCAGGGCAGGCTTAATCAGCCCCAGCATTTT. It encodes CASSLQGRLNQPQHF.

The V and J genes are TRBV28 and TRBJ2-7, with a tentative D call TRBD1 (6 bases). Trimming removed 5 bases at V and 3 bases at J, with 8 bases between. Germline V gene data show CDR1 as MDHEN and CDR2 as SYDVKM. The CDR3 runs 12 residues. For the CDR3, the DNA is TGTGCCAGCAGTCGGACAGTCTACGAGCAGTACTTC. This sequence encodes CASSRTVYEQYF.